This entry concerns a single T cell receptor (beta chain). This sample stems from a study of cytomegalovirus exposure and HLA in healthy donors. PCR was performed using 60 Vbeta and 13 Jbeta primers. TCRdb's table, derived via immunoSEQ multiplex PCR, lists solely in-frame clones and lacks some. The table shows under 80,000 clones, with roughly 65% occurring only once. This CDR3 is 14 amino acids long. Germline V gene sequence: CDR1 LNHDA, CDR2 SQIVND (reference sequence). V dropped 3 bases and J dropped 3; count of bases not matched to a gene: 3. The sample taken for sequencing was PBMCs. The chain combines TRBV19 with TRBJ2-3; 7 nucleotides align to TRBD1. The TCR sequence derives from a woman aged 30 to 39 in good health and CMV-seronegative. CDR3 sequence reads: CASSMSTGTDTQYF. As DNA, the CDR3 is TGTGCCAGTAGTATGTCGACAGGGACAGATACGCAGTATTTT.